This passage covers 5 T cell receptor beta chains from one sample sequenced in a study of blood T cell repertoires in COVID-19. Assay used: immunoSEQ multiplex PCR; TCRdb lists only in-frame clones, some missing. The sample records fewer than 350,000 clones, roughly 91% being singletons. Material: peripheral blood. The receptors derive from a middle-aged man with acute or convalescent COVID-19.

This clone was counted a single time. J is TRBJ2-7 and V is TRBV2; maybe TRBD1 (5 bases). Trimming stripped 5 bases from V and 3 bases from J, with 5 bases between. The CDR3 consists of 11 residues. Germline assignment: CDR1 SNHLY and CDR2 FYNNEI. Written as DNA, the CDR3 is TGTGCCAGCAGTCAGGGCTACGAGCAGTACTTC. Translated, it gives CASSQGYEQYF.

This chain joins TRBV2 and TRBJ2-2; D is uncertain. The CDR3 runs 15 residues. Germline lookup yields CDR1 SNHLY and CDR2 FYNNEI. V dropped 6 bases and J dropped 8 bases, with 19 bases sitting between them. The CDR3 spells CASSEVLGLGGELFF. CDR3 coding DNA: TGTGCCAGCAGCGAGGTCCTAGGTCTTGGTGGGGAGCTGTTTTTT.

This clone is a singleton in its sample. Written as DNA, the CDR3 is TGTGCCAGTAGTATTCTCACAGGGTCAAATCAGCCCCAGCATTTT. Translation: CASSILTGSNQPQHF. The chain carries TRBV19 and TRBJ1-5; possible D gene TRBD1, 6 bases. The V end was cut by 3 bases, the J end by 4 bases, with 13 bases between. The CDR3 spans 15 residues. Per germline, CDR1 LNHDA and CDR2 SQIVND (reference sequence).

CDR3 DNA sequence: TGTGCCAGTAGTCTTGGCCAGTCCTACAATGAGCAGTTCTTC. Amino acids: CASSLGQSYNEQFF. The V and J genes are TRBV19 and TRBJ2-1; D is unclear. The germline V gene has CDR1 LNHDA and CDR2 SQIVND (reference sequence). V lost 5 bases and J lost 1, with 9 bases in between. This CDR3 contains 14 residues. Full variable domain (remainder filled in from reference TRBV19 and TRBJ2-1): DGGITQSPKYLFRKEGQNVTLSCEQNLNHDAMYWYRQDPGQGLRLIYYSQIVNDFQKGDIAEGYSVSREKKESFPLTVTSAQKNPTAFYLCASSLGQSYNEQFFGPGTRLTVL.

This clone was seen only once. The chain uses TRBV5-8 and TRBJ1-5; D gene uncertain. V was pared by 2 bases and J by 3 bases, with 3 bases between. Per germline, CDR1 SGHTS and CDR2 YDEGEE. The CDR3 loop spans 12 amino acids. The CDR3 sequence is CASSFYNQPQHF. The CDR3 nucleotides read TGTGCCAGCAGCTTCTACAATCAGCCCCAGCATTTT.